One sample yielded the 32 T cell receptor beta chains listed below, sequenced in a study of cytomegalovirus exposure and HLA in healthy donors. The PCR was carried out with 60 Vbeta primers and 13 Jbeta primers. Generated by immunoSEQ multiplex PCR, the TCRdb table keeps only in-frame clones and is missing some. This table holds about 150,000 clones, less than 65% found once. What was sequenced was PBMCs. The receptors shown here come from a woman aged 25 to 39 in good health and CMV-seropositive.

V is TRBV19 and J is TRBJ2-7; 7 bases match TRBD2. This CDR3 comprises 14 residues. Looked up from germline, CDR1 is LNHDA and CDR2 is SQIVND (reference sequence). The V gene end was trimmed by 5 bases and the J gene end by 0 bases; junction bases not matched to a gene: 4. The CDR3 protein is CASSFSSGSYEQYF. The CDR3 bases are TGTGCCAGTAGTTTCTCTAGCGGCTCCTACGAGCAGTACTTC.

This clone was picked up one time. CDR3: CASSSVPGEYGYTF. The CDR3 coding sequence is TGTGCCAGCAGTTCCGTCCCAGGGGAATATGGCTACACCTTC. The J gene is TRBJ1-2, the V gene TRBV5-6; weak D call: TRBD1 (6 bases). CDR1 and CDR2 from the germline V gene are SGHDT and YYEEEE. The V end lost 5 bases, the J end lost 5 bases, and 16 bases lay between the germline ends. The CDR3 extends over 14 amino acids.

This clone was found a few times. CDR3 protein: CASSRTSGDLSDTGELFF. CDR3 coding DNA: TGTGCCAGCAGCCGGACTAGCGGGGACCTAAGCGACACCGGGGAGCTGTTTTTT. The chain recombines TRBV7-6 with TRBJ2-2; TRBD2 matches 12 bases. Germline V gives CDR1 SGHVS, CDR2 FNYEAQ. J was trimmed by 3 bases and V by 5 bases; bases with no gene match: 10. This CDR3 contains 18 residues.

J is TRBJ2-2 and V is TRBV27; possibly TRBD1 for D (7 bases). V lost 5 bases to trimming and J lost 8 bases, with 21 bases between them. Per germline, CDR1 MNHEY and CDR2 SMNVEV (reference sequence). The CDR3 has 16 amino acids. Written as DNA, the CDR3 is TGTGCCAGCAGTGCAAACCTGGCGCAGGGGGGAGGGGAGCTGTTTTTT. This encodes CASSANLAQGGGELFF.

This chain links TRBV5-1 with TRBJ2-7, with 7 bases that match TRBD1. This CDR3 region has 15 residues. Germline loops: CDR1 SGHRS, CDR2 YFSETQ. The junction had 6 bases not matched to a gene; V was cut back by 1 base and J by 2 bases. The CDR3 bases are TGCGCCAGCAGCTTGTCTGGGACAGCAACCTACGAGCAGTACTTC. It translates to CASSLSGTATYEQYF. The variable domain in full, with the rest retrieved from reference TRBV5-1 and TRBJ2-7, is KAGVTQTPRYLIKTRGQQVTLSCSPISGHRSVSWYQQTPGQGLQFLFEYFSETQRNKGNFPGRFSGRQFSNSRSEMNVSTLELGDSALYLCASSLSGTATYEQYFGPGTRLTVT.

The chain uses TRBV4-1 and TRBJ2-1; 10 positions agree with TRBD1. The CDR3 is 15 residues long. The V gene end was trimmed by 5 bases and the J gene end by 2 bases; junction bases not matched to a gene: 3. Looked up from germline, CDR1 is MGHRA and CDR2 is YSYEKL. The CDR3 DNA reads TGCGCCAGCAGCTTGGGACAGGGGACCTACAATGAGCAGTTCTTC. Its protein product is CASSLGQGTYNEQFF.

This clone was counted only a few times. V usage is TRBV19 and J usage is TRBJ1-1, with a possible D match to TRBD1 (6 bases). V shed 5 bases and J shed 7 bases, with 17 bases lying between them. CDR3 length equals 14 residues. Looked up from germline, CDR1 is LNHDA and CDR2 is SQIVND (reference sequence). The CDR3 nucleotides read TGTGCCAGTAGTCCCACCGGGACAACCTTTGAAGCTTTCTTT. Translation: CASSPTGTTFEAFF.

This clone was recorded a few times. The chain uses TRBV19 and TRBJ1-3; D perhaps matches TRBD1 (5 bases). The germline gives CDR1 LNHDA, CDR2 SQIVND (reference sequence). The CDR3 loop spans 15 amino acids. V gave up 5 bases and J gave up 0 bases, with 11 bases separating them. The CDR3 region is CASSQTGSSGNTIYF. CDR3 DNA: TGTGCCAGTAGTCAAACAGGAAGCTCTGGAAACACCATATATTTT.

The chain joins TRBV5-4 to TRBJ1-2; 7 bases are a match to TRBD1. Per germline, CDR1 SGHNT and CDR2 YYREEE (reference sequence). The V and J ends lost 0 bases and 4 bases, in that order; junction bases with no gene match: 3. The CDR3 covers 14 residues. The CDR3: CASSLGTGVYGYTF. CDR3 in DNA: TGTGCCAGCAGCTTGGGAACAGGGGTCTATGGCTACACCTTC.

This clone showed up just a few times. This sequence joins TRBV11-1 and TRBJ2-1; D ambiguous. Germline CDR1 SGHAT, CDR2 FQDESV (reference sequence). The CDR3 contains 15 residues. V lost 4 bases and J 2 bases, leaving 12 bases between the germline ends. This chain's CDR3 is CASSSYQVPYNEQFF. The CDR3 DNA reads as TGTGCCAGCAGCTCGTACCAGGTTCCCTACAATGAGCAGTTCTTC.

This clone was detected only a few times. This chain joins TRBV30 and TRBJ1-1; D is unclear. V shed 3 bases and J shed 3 bases, with 20 bases lying between them. The germline gives CDR1 GTSNPN, CDR2 SVGIG (reference sequence). The CDR3 totals 16 residues. CDR3 sequence: CAWSALGGTVYTEAFF. CDR3 bases: TGTGCCTGGAGCGCCCTAGGAGGCACTGTGTACACTGAAGCTTTCTTT. The entire variable domain, with the rest obtained from reference TRBV30 and TRBJ1-1, is as follows: SQTIHQWPATLVQPVGSPLSLECTVEGTSNPNLYWYRQAAGRGLQLLFYSVGIGQISSEVPQNLSASRPQDRQFILSSKKLLLSDSGFYLCAWSALGGTVYTEAFFGQGTRLTVV.

The chain has TRBV6-5 and TRBJ1-2; 8 bases align to TRBD1. The CDR3 contains 13 residues. Unmatched junction bases numbered 5, after V lost 8 bases and J lost 3 bases. Looked up from germline, CDR1 is MNHEY and CDR2 is SVGAGI. CDR3 sequence: CASGTGGYYGYTF. The CDR3 DNA sequence: TGTGCCAGCGGCACAGGGGGATACTATGGCTACACCTTC.

The V and J genes are TRBV6-6 and TRBJ2-5, with D maybe TRBD1 (5 bases). The end of the DNA is better explained by TRBJ2-7, so the J call may be wrong. CDR3 length equals 13 residues. Germline CDR1 reads MNHNY; CDR2 reads SVGAGI (reference sequence). The CDR3 here is CASSYAGKDEQYF. As DNA, the CDR3 is TGTGCCAGCAGTTATGCAGGGAAGGACGAGCAGTACTTC.

This sequence joins TRBV10-3 and TRBJ2-1, with a weak D call TRBD2 (6 bases). This CDR3 spans 15 amino acids. CDR1 is ENHRY, CDR2 SYGVKD, per germline. V was clipped by 2 bases and J by 8 bases, with 16 bases between them. In DNA, the CDR3 is TGTGCCATCAGTGAGCAACGGGAGTCCTCCCATGAGCAGTTCTTC. Translated: CAISEQRESSHEQFF.

The chain links TRBV28 to TRBJ2-7, with TRBD1 matching 7 bases. This CDR3 spans 14 amino acids. V shed 6 bases and J 2 bases; nucleotides not matched to a gene: 7. CDR1 is MDHEN, CDR2 SYDVKM, per germline. The CDR3 region has the DNA TGTGCCAGCAGCTCCGTTGACAGGGCCTACGAGCAGTACTTC. As protein: CASSSVDRAYEQYF.

This chain joins TRBV18 and TRBJ2-5; no definite D call. The CDR3 has 14 residues. Looked up from germline, CDR1 is KGHSH and CDR2 is LQKENI. V was cut by 3 bases and J by 1 base, with 9 bases left in between. The CDR3 loop reads CASSPAFTQETQYF. The CDR3 DNA follows: TGTGCCAGCTCACCTGCGTTTACCCAAGAGACCCAGTACTTC.

The count of this clone is one. The chain is built from TRBV5-1 and TRBJ2-2, with a tentative D call TRBD1 (6 bases). Germline V gene lookup returns CDR1 SGHRS and CDR2 YFSETQ. Trimming cost V 5 bases and J 4 bases, with 18 bases left between them. The CDR3 sequence is 16 residues long. The CDR3 DNA reads as TGCGCCAGCAGGAACGTTACAGGGTTTTTCACCGGGGAGCTGTTTTTT. Translation: CASRNVTGFFTGELFF.

The chain is built from TRBV21-1 and TRBJ2-7; whether TRBD2, the table's D call, matches the DNA was not checked. TRBV21-1 is classified as a pseudogene. This CDR3 spans 16 amino acids. The CDR3 reads CASSKGRLAGPYEQYF. The CDR3 region has the DNA TGTGCCAGCAGCAAAGGAAGACTAGCGGGTCCATACGAGCAGTACTTC.

The chain joins TRBV7-6 to TRBJ2-7; 9 bases are a match to TRBD1. This CDR3 has 16 residues. Germline V gene data show CDR1 as SGHVS and CDR2 as FNYEAQ. Trimming at V came to 1 base and at J to 6 bases, leaving 10 bases not matched to a gene. The CDR3 sequence is CASSLGTGTGSREQYF. The CDR3 DNA is TGTGCCAGCAGCTTAGGGACCGGGACAGGGTCTCGCGAGCAGTACTTC.

The chain is built from TRBV6-1 and TRBJ1-2; no clear D gene. This CDR3 is built from 14 residues. V gave up 8 bases and J gave up 6 bases, with 19 bases separating them. Germline V lookup: CDR1 MNHNS, CDR2 SASEGT. The CDR3 sequence is CASRLEAGGDGYTF. CDR3 bases: TGTGCCAGCCGTCTAGAGGCAGGCGGGGATGGCTACACCTTC.

This clone was observed a few times. V gene TRBV2 combines with J gene TRBJ1-3, with D possibly TRBD1 on 6 matching bases. V was trimmed by 4 bases and J by 0 bases, leaving 13 bases between them. The V gene's germline CDR1 is SNHLY and CDR2 FYNNEI. This CDR3 has 16 residues. Here the CDR3 reads CASSVNRDGSGNTIYF. CDR3 coding DNA: TGTGCCAGCAGTGTAAACAGGGACGGCTCTGGAAACACCATATATTTT. The full variable domain, with the rest looked up from reference TRBV2 and TRBJ1-3, is EPEVTQTPSHQVTQMGQEVILRCVPISNHLYFYWYRQILGQKVEFLVSFYNNEISEKSEIFDDQFSVERPDGSNFTLKIRSTKLEDSAMYFCASSVNRDGSGNTIYFGEGSWLTVV.

V is TRBV9 and J is TRBJ1-2; 7 bases agree with TRBD1. J was trimmed by 3 bases and V by 2 bases; bases with no gene match: 4. CDR3 length: 14 amino acids. Germline-derived CDR1 and CDR2 are SGDLS and YYNGEE. The CDR3 protein is CASSVSTGDYGYTF. CDR3 sequence (DNA): TGTGCCAGCAGCGTGAGCACAGGGGACTATGGCTACACCTTC.

V and J are TRBV5-6 and TRBJ1-5, with 7 positions matching TRBD1. The CDR3 consists of 12 residues. The J segment lost 6 bases and the V segment lost 4 bases, leaving 1 base of the junction unmatched. Germline V gene lookup returns CDR1 SGHDT and CDR2 YYEEEE. The CDR3 loop is CASSPGGQPQHF. The CDR3 coding sequence is TGTGCCAGCAGCCCAGGGGGTCAGCCCCAGCATTTT.

This clone was observed a few times. The genes are TRBV6-5 and TRBJ1-1; D gene uncertain. Looked up from germline, CDR1 is MNHEY and CDR2 is SVGAGI. CDR3 size: 15 residues. V shed 6 bases and J shed 0 bases, with 14 bases lying between them. CDR3 coding DNA: TGTGCCAGCAGCCCCTCGGAGGGAGTGAACACTGAAGCTTTCTTT. It specifies CASSPSEGVNTEAFF.

This sequence joins TRBV6-1 and TRBJ2-1; 13 bases fit TRBD2. The germline CDR1 and CDR2 sequences are MNHNS and SASEGT. V was pared by 3 bases and J by 3 bases, with 2 bases of the junction left unmatched. The CDR3 covers 16 residues. CDR3 sequence: CASSERLAGGYNEQFF. The CDR3 nucleotides are TGTGCCAGCAGTGAGAGACTAGCGGGAGGCTACAATGAGCAGTTCTTC.

The CDR3 here is CASRGQFGDTQYF. The CDR3 bases are TGTGCCAGTAGGGGACAGTTCGGGGATACGCAGTATTTT. This chain connects TRBV19 to TRBJ2-3; 7 bases match TRBD1. The V gene end was trimmed by 6 bases and the J gene end by 6 bases; junction bases not matched to a gene: 6. Germline-derived CDR1 and CDR2 are LNHDA and SQIVND (reference sequence). The CDR3 is 13 amino acids.

A few counts support this clone. This rearrangement joins TRBV19 to TRBJ2-3; TRBD1 aligns across 8 bases. CDR1 is LNHDA and CDR2 is SQIVND in the germline V gene (reference sequence). Trimming took 5 bases from V and 4 from J; bases not matched to a gene: 5. CDR3 size: 14 residues. The CDR3 nucleotides read TGTGCCAGTAGTCCGACAGGGGAAGCAGATACGCAGTATTTT. This encodes CASSPTGEADTQYF.

This clone was recorded once. V is TRBV9 and J is TRBJ2-7, with D possibly being TRBD1 (5 bases). CDR3 size: 15 residues. CDR1 is SGDLS, CDR2 YYNGEE, per germline. V lost 0 bases to trimming and J lost 2 bases, with 12 bases between them. Here the CDR3 reads CASSVAAGITYEQYF. As DNA, the CDR3 is TGTGCCAGCAGCGTAGCGGCAGGGATTACCTACGAGCAGTACTTC. Full variable domain (remainder filled in from reference TRBV9 and TRBJ2-7): DSGVTQTPKHLITATGQRVTLRCSPRSGDLSVYWYQQSLDQGLQFLIQYYNGEERAKGNILERFSAQQFPDLHSELNLSSLELGDSALYFCASSVAAGITYEQYFGPGTRLTVT.

This clone appeared once. V and J are TRBV28 and TRBJ1-4; D gene unclear. With 4 bases removed from V and 10 bases from J, the gap between germline ends came to 7 bases. The CDR3 runs 11 residues. Germline V gene lookup returns CDR1 MDHEN and CDR2 SYDVKM. CDR3 nucleotides: TGTGCCAGCAGTTCAAGCGGAAAACTGTTTTTT. This sequence encodes CASSSSGKLFF.

V is TRBV6-5 and J is TRBJ2-5, with 7 positions matching TRBD1. The end of the DNA fits TRBJ2-7 better, so the J call may be wrong. Germline V gene sequence: CDR1 MNHEY, CDR2 SVGAGI. The CDR3 consists of 15 residues. The CDR3 loop is CASSVDRDRVYEQYF. As DNA, the CDR3 is TGTGCCAGCAGTGTAGACCGGGACAGAGTCTACGAGCAGTACTTC.

The chain has TRBV5-6 and TRBJ1-1, with D possibly being TRBD1 (6 bases). Trimming removed 4 bases at V and 6 bases at J, with 16 bases between. The CDR3 has 14 residues. Germline CDR1 reads SGHDT; CDR2 reads YYEEEE. CDR3 coding DNA: TGTGCCAGCAGCCTACAGGGTAGAAGGGCTGAAGCTTTCTTT. Encoded protein: CASSLQGRRAEAFF. The variable domain in full, completed from reference TRBV5-6 and TRBJ1-1, reads DAGVTQSPTHLIKTRGQQVTLRCSPKSGHDTVSWYQQALGQGPQFIFQYYEEEERQRGNFPDRFSGHQFPNYSSELNVNALLLGDSALYLCASSLQGRRAEAFFGQGTRLTVV.

J is TRBJ2-1 and V is TRBV14; weak D call: TRBD2 (5 bases). Per germline, CDR1 SGHDN and CDR2 FVKESK. V shed 1 base and J shed 3 bases, with 7 bases lying between them. The CDR3 has 14 amino acids. CDR3 protein: CASSQAGNYNEQFF. The CDR3 bases are TGTGCCAGCAGCCAAGCCGGGAACTACAATGAGCAGTTCTTC.